Listed below are T cell receptor beta chains from one sample, sequenced in a study of T cell responses to AZD1222 COVID-19 vaccine. Method: immunoSEQ multiplex PCR; TCRdb's copy keeps in-frame clones and lacks some. Of some 120,000 clones in the sample, 70% to 90% were seen once. This specimen consisted of peripheral blood, obtained on day 0 of AZD1222 vaccination. The receptor source for this set is an adult in good health. The CDR3 runs from the conserved cysteine through the conserved F or W. Fields, in order: CDR3 length, V gene, J gene, CDR3 protein.

>17|TRBV9|TRBJ1-6
CASSVDPGGSYNSPLHF
>14|TRBV7-2|TRBJ2-3
CASSQLRDRRAQYF
>19|TRBV6-4|TRBJ1-5
CASIKTGTGGDYSNQPQHF
>14|TRBV10-3|TRBJ1-6
CAIRGTGGLSPLHF
>14|TRBV27|TRBJ2-2
CASSRGGASGELFF
>12|TRBV19|TRBJ1-5
CASRTGDQPQHF
>15|TRBV7-7|TRBJ2-5
CASSAGTGGQETQYF
>14|TRBV5-5|TRBJ2-3
CASSGDDSTDTQYF
>14|TRBV18|TRBJ2-5
CASSPPMSQETQYF
>15|TRBV5-1|TRBJ2-3
CASSLAGGLADTQYF
>16|TRBV5-1|TRBJ2-7
CASGRTGRPSNYEQYF
>16|TRBV6-5|TRBJ2-3
CASSYISSGRAARQYF
>15|TRBV7-2|TRBJ2-5
CASSLQQGEGETQYF
>12|TRBV3-1/TRBV3-2|TRBJ1-5
CASSPFGQPQHF
>14|TRBV6-5|TRBJ2-7
CAVEGGGPSYEQYF
>20|TRBV4-1|TRBJ2-2
CARSQGGALAGGPDTGELFF
>13|TRBV27|TRBJ1-6
CASGQGAGSPLHF
>15|TRBV5-1|TRBJ2-3
CASSLVGSVGDTQYF
>15|TRBV11-3|TRBJ2-3
CASSLVSGSTDTQYF
>19|TRBV7-2|TRBJ2-1
CASSLRPGPQRGGVNEQFF
>11|TRBV20-1|TRBJ2-2
CSAQGSGELFF
>14|TRBV19|TRBJ2-5
CASSIRGALETQYF
>16|TRBV9|TRBJ1-6
CASSDTGGSDNSPLHF
>15|TRBV30|TRBJ2-7
CASHISGGRSYEQYF
>14|TRBV9|TRBJ1-1
CASSVAGENTEAFF
>18|TRBV7-9|TRBJ1-3
CASSLGSAELILGNTIYF
>17|TRBV3-1/TRBV3-2|TRBJ1-6
CASTMPNGTSYNSPLHF
>15|TRBV6-5|TRBJ1-3
CASSYSVSTGNTIYF
>17|TRBV7-9|TRBJ2-3
CASSLYRGTAGADTQYF
>12|TRBV9|TRBJ2-2
CASSTRAGELFF
>17|TRBV18|TRBJ1-1
CASSPSGTGGTNTEAFF
>13|TRBV29-1|TRBJ1-1
CSVQGRLNTEAFF
>14|TRBV30|TRBJ2-7
CAWSVHAGTYEQYF
>15|TRBV4-1|TRBJ1-2
CASSQDPQADYGYTF
>13|TRBV28|TRBJ1-1
CASSLGEGDEAFF
>13|TRBV6-5|TRBJ2-1
CASSFDNYNEQFF
>13|TRBV19|TRBJ1-1
CASSTQLNTEAFF
>14|TRBV3-1/TRBV3-2|TRBJ2-3
CASSQKLAGVGGVF
>14|TRBV9|TRBJ2-3
CASSVRYNTDTQYF
>15|TRBV5-1|TRBJ2-7
CASSLDTGTRNEQYF
>17|TRBV2|TRBJ1-2
CASRTMSLRTGKNGYTF
>16|TRBV4-2|TRBJ2-1
CASSQRDRGVYNEQFF
>13|TRBV2|TRBJ2-3
CASRAGATDTQYF
>15|TRBV11-3|TRBJ1-1
CASSPGGGASSEAFF
>13|TRBV7-9|TRBJ1-2
CASSLEPHYGYTF
>13|TRBV18|TRBJ1-2
CASSPPTVYGYTF
>15|TRBV29-1|TRBJ2-1
CSVDSGQGNYNEQFF
>15|TRBV6-5|TRBJ1-4
CASSSQSIENEKLFF
>11|TRBV27|TRBJ1-1
CASSGNTEAFF
>17|TRBV23-1|TRBJ1-1
CASSQGTGLTPPPLAFF
>14|TRBV5-1|TRBJ2-3
CASSSERSTDTQYF
>15|TRBV15|TRBJ2-7
CATSRAGTDNREQYF
>12|TRBV11-1|TRBJ2-1
CASSLQESQAIF
>13|TRBV24-1|TRBJ2-7
CATSRDRTYEQYF
>16|TRBV9|TRBJ1-1
CASSAHPGPGGTEAFF
>16|TRBV6-5|TRBJ1-3
CASSYSVQAAGNTIYF
>15|TRBV7-3|TRBJ2-1
CASSKAGSSYNEQFF
>14|TRBV6-4|TRBJ1-1
CASSVGTGSAEAFF
>16|TRBV7-9|TRBJ2-2
CASSLGIDLATGELFF
>16|TRBV9|TRBJ1-4
CASSSGTDATNEKLFF